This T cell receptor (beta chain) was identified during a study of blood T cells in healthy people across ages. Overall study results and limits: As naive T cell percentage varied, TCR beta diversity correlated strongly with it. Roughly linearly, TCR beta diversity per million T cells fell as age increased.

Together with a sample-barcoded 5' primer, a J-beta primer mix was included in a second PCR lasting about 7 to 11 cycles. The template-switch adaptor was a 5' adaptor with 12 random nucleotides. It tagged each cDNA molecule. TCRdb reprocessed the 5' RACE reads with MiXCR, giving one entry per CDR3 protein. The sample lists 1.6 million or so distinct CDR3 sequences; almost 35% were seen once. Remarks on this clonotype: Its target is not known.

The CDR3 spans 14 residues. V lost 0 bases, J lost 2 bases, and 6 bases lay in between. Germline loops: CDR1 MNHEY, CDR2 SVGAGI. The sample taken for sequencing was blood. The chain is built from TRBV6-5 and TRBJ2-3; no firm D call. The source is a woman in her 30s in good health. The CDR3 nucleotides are TGTGCCAGCAGTTACTCGGCCTACACAGATACGCAGTATTTT. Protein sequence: CASSYSAYTDTQYF.